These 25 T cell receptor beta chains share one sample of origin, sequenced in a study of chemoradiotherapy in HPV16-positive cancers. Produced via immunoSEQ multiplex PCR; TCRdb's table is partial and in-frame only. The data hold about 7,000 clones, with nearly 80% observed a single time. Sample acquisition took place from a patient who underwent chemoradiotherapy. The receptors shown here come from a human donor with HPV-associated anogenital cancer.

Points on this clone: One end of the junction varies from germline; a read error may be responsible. CDR3 in DNA: TGTGCCAGCAGTCGGACAGGGGGAACCTCCAACGAGCAGTACTTC. Translated, it gives CASSRTGGTSNEQYF. The genes are TRBV28 and TRBJ2-5; 10 nucleotides line up with TRBD1. TRBJ2-7 explains the end of the DNA better; the J call may be wrong. CDR1 MDHEN and CDR2 SYDVKM come from the germline V gene. This CDR3 spans 15 amino acids.

This CDR3 reads CASRTGGMNTEAFF. DNA for the CDR3: TGTGCCAGCAGGACAGGGGGAATGAACACTGAAGCTTTCTTT. This chain links TRBV27 with TRBJ1-1; the match to TRBD1 covers 9 bases. With V trimmed by 6 bases and J by 0 bases, 2 bases remained unmatched. The CDR3 covers 14 residues. From germline, CDR1 is MNHEY and CDR2 SMNVEV (reference sequence).

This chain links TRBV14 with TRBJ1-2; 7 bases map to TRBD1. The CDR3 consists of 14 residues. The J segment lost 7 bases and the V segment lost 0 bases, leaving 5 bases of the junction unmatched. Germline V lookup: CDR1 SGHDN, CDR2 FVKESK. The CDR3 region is CASSQDRGQSGYTF. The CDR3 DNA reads TGTGCCAGCAGCCAAGATCGGGGACAGAGTGGCTACACCTTC.

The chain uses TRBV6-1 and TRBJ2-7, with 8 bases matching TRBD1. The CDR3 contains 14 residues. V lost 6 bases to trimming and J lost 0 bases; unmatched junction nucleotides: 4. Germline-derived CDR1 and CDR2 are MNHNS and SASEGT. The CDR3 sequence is CASRPGQDSYEQYF. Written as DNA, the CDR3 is TGTGCCAGCAGGCCGGGACAGGACTCCTACGAGCAGTACTTC.

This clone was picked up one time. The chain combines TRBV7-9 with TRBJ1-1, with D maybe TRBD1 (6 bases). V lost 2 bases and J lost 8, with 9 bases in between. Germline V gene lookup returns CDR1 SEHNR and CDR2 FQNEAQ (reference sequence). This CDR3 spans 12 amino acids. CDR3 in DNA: TGTGCCAGCAGCTTAAGGGGACACGAAGCTTTCTTT. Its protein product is CASSLRGHEAFF.

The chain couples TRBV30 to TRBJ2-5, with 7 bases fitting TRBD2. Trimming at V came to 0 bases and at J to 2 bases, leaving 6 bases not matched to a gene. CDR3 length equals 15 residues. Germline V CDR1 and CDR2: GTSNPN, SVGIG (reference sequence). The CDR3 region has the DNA TGTGCCTGGAGTGTAGGGCTAGCGGTACAAGAGACCCAGTACTTC. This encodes CAWSVGLAVQETQYF.

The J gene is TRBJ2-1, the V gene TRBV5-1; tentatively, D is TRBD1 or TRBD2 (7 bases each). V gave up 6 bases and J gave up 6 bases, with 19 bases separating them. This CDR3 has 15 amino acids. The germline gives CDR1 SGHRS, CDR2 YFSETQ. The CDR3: CASTQGAGGGNEQFF. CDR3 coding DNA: TGCGCCAGCACCCAAGGGGCAGGGGGGGGCAATGAGCAGTTCTTC.

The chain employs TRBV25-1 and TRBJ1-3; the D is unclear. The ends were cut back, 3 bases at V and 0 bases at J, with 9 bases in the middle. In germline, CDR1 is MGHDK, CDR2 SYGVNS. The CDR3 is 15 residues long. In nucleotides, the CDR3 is TGTGCCAGCAGTGATCGCGGTAGCTCTGGAAACACCATATATTTT. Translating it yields CASSDRGSSGNTIYF.

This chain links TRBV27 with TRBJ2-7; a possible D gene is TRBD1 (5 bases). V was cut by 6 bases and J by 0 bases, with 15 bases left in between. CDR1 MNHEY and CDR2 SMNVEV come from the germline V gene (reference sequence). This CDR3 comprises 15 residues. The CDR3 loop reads CASRSQGPSSYEQYF. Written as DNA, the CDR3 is TGTGCCAGCAGGTCGCAGGGCCCCAGCTCCTACGAGCAGTACTTC.

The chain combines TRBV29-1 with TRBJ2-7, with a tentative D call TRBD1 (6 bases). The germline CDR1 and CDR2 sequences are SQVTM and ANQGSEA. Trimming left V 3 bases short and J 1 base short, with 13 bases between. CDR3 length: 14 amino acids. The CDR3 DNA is TGCAGCGTTGACAGGGGTAAAGGGTCCTACGAGCAGTACTTC. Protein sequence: CSVDRGKGSYEQYF.

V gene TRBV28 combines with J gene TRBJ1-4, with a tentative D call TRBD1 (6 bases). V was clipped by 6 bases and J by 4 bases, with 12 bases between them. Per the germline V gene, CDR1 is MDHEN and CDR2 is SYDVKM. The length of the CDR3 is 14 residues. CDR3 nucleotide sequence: TGTGCCAGCAGCCGAGGACAGTTTAATGAAAAACTGTTTTTT. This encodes CASSRGQFNEKLFF. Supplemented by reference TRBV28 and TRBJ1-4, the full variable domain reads DVKVTQSSRYLVKRTGEKVFLECVQDMDHENMFWYRQDPGLGLRLIYFSYDVKMKEKGDIPEGYSVSREKKERFSLILESASTNQTSMYLCASSRGQFNEKLFFGSGTQLSVL.

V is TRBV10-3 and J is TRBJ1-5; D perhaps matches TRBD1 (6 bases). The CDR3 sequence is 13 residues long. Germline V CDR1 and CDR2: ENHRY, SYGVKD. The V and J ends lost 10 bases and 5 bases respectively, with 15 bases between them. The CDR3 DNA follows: TGTGCCAGCACCCGGGACACAGATCAGCCCCAGCATTTT. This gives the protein CASTRDTDQPQHF.

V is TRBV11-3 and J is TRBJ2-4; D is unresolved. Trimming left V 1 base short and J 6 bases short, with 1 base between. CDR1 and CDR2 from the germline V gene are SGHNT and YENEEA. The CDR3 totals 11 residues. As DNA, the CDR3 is TGTGCCAGCAGCTTAGGAAACATTCAGTACTTC. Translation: CASSLGNIQYF.

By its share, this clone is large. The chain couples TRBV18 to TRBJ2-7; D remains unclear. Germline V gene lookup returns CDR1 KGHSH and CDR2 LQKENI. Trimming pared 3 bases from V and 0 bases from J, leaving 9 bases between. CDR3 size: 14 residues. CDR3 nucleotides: TGTGCCAGCTCACCCGGCGTAGGCTCCTACGAGCAGTACTTC. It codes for CASSPGVGSYEQYF.

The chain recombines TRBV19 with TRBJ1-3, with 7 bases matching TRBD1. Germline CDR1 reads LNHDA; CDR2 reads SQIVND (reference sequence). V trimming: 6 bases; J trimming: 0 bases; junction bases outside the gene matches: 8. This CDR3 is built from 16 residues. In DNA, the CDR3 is TGTGCCAGTAGCTCCGGGACAGTGTTCTCTGGAAACACCATATATTTT. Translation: CASSSGTVFSGNTIYF.

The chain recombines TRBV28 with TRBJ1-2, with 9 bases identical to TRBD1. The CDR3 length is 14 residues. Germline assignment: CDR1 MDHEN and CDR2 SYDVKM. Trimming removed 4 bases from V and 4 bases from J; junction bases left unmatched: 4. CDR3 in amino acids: CASSSTGQGYGYTF. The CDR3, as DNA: TGTGCCAGCAGTTCCACGGGACAGGGCTATGGCTACACCTTC.

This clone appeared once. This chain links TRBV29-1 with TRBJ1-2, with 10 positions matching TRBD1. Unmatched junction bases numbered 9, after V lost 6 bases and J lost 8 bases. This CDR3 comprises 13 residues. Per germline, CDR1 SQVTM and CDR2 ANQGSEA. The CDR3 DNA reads TGCAGCGTAGAAAGACAGGGGGCTGGCGGCTACACCTTC. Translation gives CSVERQGAGGYTF.

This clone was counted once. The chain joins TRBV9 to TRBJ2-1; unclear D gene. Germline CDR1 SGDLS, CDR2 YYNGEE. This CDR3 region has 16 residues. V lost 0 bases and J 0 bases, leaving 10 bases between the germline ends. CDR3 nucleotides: TGTGCCAGCAGCGTAGACACCTACAGCTCCTACAATGAGCAGTTCTTC. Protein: CASSVDTYSSYNEQFF.

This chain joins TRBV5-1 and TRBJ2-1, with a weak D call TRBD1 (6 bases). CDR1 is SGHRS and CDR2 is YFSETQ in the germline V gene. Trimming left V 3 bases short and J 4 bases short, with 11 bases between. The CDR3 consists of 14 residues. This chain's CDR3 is CASSSGQGYNEQFF. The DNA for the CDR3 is TGCGCCAGCAGCTCTGGGCAGGGGTACAATGAGCAGTTCTTC.

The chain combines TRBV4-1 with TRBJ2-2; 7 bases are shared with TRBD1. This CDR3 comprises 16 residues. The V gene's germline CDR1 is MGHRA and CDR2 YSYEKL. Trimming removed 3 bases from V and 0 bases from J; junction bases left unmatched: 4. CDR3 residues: CASSHITGANTGELFF. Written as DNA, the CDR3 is TGCGCCAGCAGCCACATAACAGGGGCGAACACCGGGGAGCTGTTTTTT.

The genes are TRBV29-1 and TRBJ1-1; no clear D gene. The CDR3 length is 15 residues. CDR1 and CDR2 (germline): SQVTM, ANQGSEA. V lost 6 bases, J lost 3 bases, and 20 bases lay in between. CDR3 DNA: TGCAGCGTCAGGACCGGGAGGCCCGGAGACACTGAAGCTTTCTTT. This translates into CSVRTGRPGDTEAFF.

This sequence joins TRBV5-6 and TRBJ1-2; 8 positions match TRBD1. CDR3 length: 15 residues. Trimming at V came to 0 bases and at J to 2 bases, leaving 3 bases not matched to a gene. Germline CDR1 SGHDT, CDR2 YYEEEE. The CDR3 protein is CASSLVDRANYGYTF. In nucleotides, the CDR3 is TGTGCCAGCAGCTTGGTGGACAGGGCGAACTATGGCTACACCTTC.

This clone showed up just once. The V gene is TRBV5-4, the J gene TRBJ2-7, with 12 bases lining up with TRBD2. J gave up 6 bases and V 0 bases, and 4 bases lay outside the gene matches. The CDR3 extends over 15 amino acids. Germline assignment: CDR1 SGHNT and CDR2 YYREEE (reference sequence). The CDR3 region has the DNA TGTGCCAGCAGCTTGGTGACTAGCGGGAGTCGCGAGCAGTACTTC. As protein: CASSLVTSGSREQYF.

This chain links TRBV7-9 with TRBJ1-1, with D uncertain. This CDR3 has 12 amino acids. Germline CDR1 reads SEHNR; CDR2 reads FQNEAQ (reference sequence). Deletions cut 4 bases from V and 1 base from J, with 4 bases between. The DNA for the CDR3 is TGTGCCAGCAGCTGGGGGAACACTGAAGCTTTCTTT. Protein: CASSWGNTEAFF.

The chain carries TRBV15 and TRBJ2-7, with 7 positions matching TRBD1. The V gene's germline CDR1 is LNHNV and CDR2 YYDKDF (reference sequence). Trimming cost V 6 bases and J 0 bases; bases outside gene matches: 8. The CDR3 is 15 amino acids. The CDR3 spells CATRRNRGGSYEQYF. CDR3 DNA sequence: TGTGCCACCAGGAGGAACAGGGGCGGCTCCTACGAGCAGTACTTC.